This TCR beta chain came from a study of PD-1 blockade in classical Hodgkin lymphoma. All trial patients relapsed after autologous stem cell transplantation. Study-wide points: Repertoire difference causes, possibly disease activity or prior therapy, remain undefined. It was among complete responders that baseline diversity resembled that of newly diagnosed patients. Initiation of nivolumab under 1 year after ASCT led to exclusion of patients.

This clone was observed a single time. Its antigen is unidentified. The CDR3 covers 15 residues. Between the trimmed V and J ends, which lost 0 bases and 2 bases, there was a span of 10 bases. The V gene's germline CDR1 is SGDLS and CDR2 YYNGEE. Sequenced by immunoSEQ multiplex PCR; TCRdb stores in-frame clones only, minus some. The table lists tens of thousands of clones, 70% to 75% of them singletons. This material consisted of peripheral blood mononuclear cells (PBMCs), taken before the second cycle of nivolumab. The sequence was collected from a human donor with classical Hodgkin lymphoma. The rearrangement uses TRBV9 and TRBJ2-3; possible D gene TRBD2, 5 bases. DNA for the CDR3: TGTGCCAGCAGCGTAGGAGGGAGCTCCACAGATACGCAGTATTTT. It yields the protein CASSVGGSSTDTQYF.